Included here is one T cell receptor (beta chain) sequence, with context. Its antigen is as yet unknown. The entry originates in a study of vaccination effects on CD4 cells after COVID-19. For the study at large: Everyone in the study got two shots of either the BNT162b2 or mRNA-1273 vaccine.

ViraFEST expansion of antigen-specific CD4+ T cells with viral peptide pools preceded sequencing. Upon completion of approximately ten days in culture, CD4+ T cells were isolated. Vaccine recipients, nucleocapsid antibody negative, had no prior SARS-CoV-2 infection. Peptides at around 9.9 ug/ml and IL-2 at 10 IU/ml were added to two million PBMC per well. Half-medium changes using IL-2 medium occurred on days 3 and 7. Study-wide results and caveats: Infection-derived and vaccine-derived clones contracted markedly late after vaccination.

Generated by immunoSEQ multiplex PCR, the TCRdb table keeps only in-frame clones and is missing some. The profile shows over 60,000 clones, approximately 76% of them singletons. The CDR3 totals 15 residues. V shed 0 bases and J shed 4 bases, with 12 bases lying between them. From germline, CDR1 is LNHDA and CDR2 SQIVND (reference sequence). The sample was CD4+ T cells from PBMCs cultured with HCoV-NL63 spike peptides, taken before COVID-19 vaccination. The chain links TRBV19 to TRBJ1-2; D is unresolved. This clonotype originated in a human donor who received a COVID-19 vaccine. CDR3 DNA sequence: TGTGCCAGTAGTATAGATGAGTCGGGGTTCTATGGCTACACCTTC. This gives the protein CASSIDESGFYGYTF.